Following are 7 T cell receptor beta chains from one sample sequenced in a study of cytomegalovirus exposure and HLA in healthy donors. The PCR made use of 60 Vbeta and 13 Jbeta primers. Only in-frame clones appear in the TCRdb table, and some are missing; sequencing was by immunoSEQ multiplex PCR. The sample yields approximately 170,000 clones, roughly four fifths seen once. The sample consisted of PBMCs. These receptors originate from a man aged 50-60 years in good health and CMV-seropositive.

This clone has only one observation. V is TRBV5-8 and J is TRBJ1-2; D is uncertain. The germline CDR1 and CDR2 sequences are SGHTS and YDEGEE. The V and J ends lost 0 bases and 5 bases respectively, with 8 bases between them. CDR3 size: 13 residues. CDR3 nucleotide sequence: TGTGCCAGCAGCTTGGGCGCGGGGTATGGCTACACCTTC. Translation gives CASSLGAGYGYTF.

CDR3 nucleotides: TGTGCCAGCAGCCGGAGCGGCCAAGAGACCCAGTACTTC. Translated: CASSRSGQETQYF. This chain uses TRBV7-9 with TRBJ2-5, with D perhaps TRBD2 (5 bases). This CDR3 comprises 13 residues. V was pared by 5 bases and J by 1 base, with 8 bases between. Germline assignment: CDR1 SEHNR and CDR2 FQNEAQ (reference sequence).

The chain recombines TRBV9 with TRBJ2-1; 8 nucleotides match TRBD2. CDR1 is SGDLS, CDR2 YYNGEE, per germline. The CDR3 has 15 residues. V lost 3 bases and J lost 8; bases outside the gene matches: 10. As DNA, the CDR3 is TGTGCCAGCAGCGACAGCGGGAGTATAAACGATGAGCAGTTCTTC. It encodes CASSDSGSINDEQFF.

This chain links TRBV5-4 with TRBJ2-3, with 8 bases aligning to TRBD1. With 3 bases clipped from V and 0 bases from J, the junction kept 6 bases outside the gene matches. The CDR3 is 16 amino acids. CDR1 is SGHNT and CDR2 is YYREEE in the germline V gene (reference sequence). Here the CDR3 DNA reads TGTGCCAGCAGCTGGGGACAGGAGACTAGCACAGATACGCAGTATTTT. It yields the protein CASSWGQETSTDTQYF.

A few counts support this clone. The J gene is TRBJ1-6, the V gene TRBV28; a possible D gene is TRBD1 (5 bases). The germline CDR1 and CDR2 sequences are MDHEN and SYDVKM. V was pared by 6 bases and J by 11 bases, with 17 bases between. This CDR3 region has 14 residues. The CDR3 spells CASSLTLTGTPLHF. The DNA for the CDR3 is TGTGCCAGCAGCCTTACCCTCACAGGAACACCCCTCCACTTT.

The chain combines TRBV7-3 with TRBJ2-7; 7 nucleotides align to TRBD2. Per the germline V gene, CDR1 is SGHTA and CDR2 is FQGTGA. CDR3 length equals 14 residues. The ends lost 4 bases at V and 0 bases at J; junction bases unmatched: 3. The CDR3 loop reads CASSSGLDSYEQYF. CDR3 sequence (DNA): TGTGCCAGCAGCTCCGGACTAGACTCCTACGAGCAGTACTTC.

The genes are TRBV7-2 and TRBJ1-6; 9 positions match TRBD1. Germline CDR1 reads SGHTA; CDR2 reads FQGNSA. V lost 6 bases and J lost 10; bases outside the gene matches: 13. This CDR3 has 16 amino acids. Here the CDR3 reads CASRLVGGTGFSPLHF. The DNA for the CDR3 is TGTGCCAGCAGACTAGTGGGGGGGACAGGGTTCTCACCCCTCCACTTT.